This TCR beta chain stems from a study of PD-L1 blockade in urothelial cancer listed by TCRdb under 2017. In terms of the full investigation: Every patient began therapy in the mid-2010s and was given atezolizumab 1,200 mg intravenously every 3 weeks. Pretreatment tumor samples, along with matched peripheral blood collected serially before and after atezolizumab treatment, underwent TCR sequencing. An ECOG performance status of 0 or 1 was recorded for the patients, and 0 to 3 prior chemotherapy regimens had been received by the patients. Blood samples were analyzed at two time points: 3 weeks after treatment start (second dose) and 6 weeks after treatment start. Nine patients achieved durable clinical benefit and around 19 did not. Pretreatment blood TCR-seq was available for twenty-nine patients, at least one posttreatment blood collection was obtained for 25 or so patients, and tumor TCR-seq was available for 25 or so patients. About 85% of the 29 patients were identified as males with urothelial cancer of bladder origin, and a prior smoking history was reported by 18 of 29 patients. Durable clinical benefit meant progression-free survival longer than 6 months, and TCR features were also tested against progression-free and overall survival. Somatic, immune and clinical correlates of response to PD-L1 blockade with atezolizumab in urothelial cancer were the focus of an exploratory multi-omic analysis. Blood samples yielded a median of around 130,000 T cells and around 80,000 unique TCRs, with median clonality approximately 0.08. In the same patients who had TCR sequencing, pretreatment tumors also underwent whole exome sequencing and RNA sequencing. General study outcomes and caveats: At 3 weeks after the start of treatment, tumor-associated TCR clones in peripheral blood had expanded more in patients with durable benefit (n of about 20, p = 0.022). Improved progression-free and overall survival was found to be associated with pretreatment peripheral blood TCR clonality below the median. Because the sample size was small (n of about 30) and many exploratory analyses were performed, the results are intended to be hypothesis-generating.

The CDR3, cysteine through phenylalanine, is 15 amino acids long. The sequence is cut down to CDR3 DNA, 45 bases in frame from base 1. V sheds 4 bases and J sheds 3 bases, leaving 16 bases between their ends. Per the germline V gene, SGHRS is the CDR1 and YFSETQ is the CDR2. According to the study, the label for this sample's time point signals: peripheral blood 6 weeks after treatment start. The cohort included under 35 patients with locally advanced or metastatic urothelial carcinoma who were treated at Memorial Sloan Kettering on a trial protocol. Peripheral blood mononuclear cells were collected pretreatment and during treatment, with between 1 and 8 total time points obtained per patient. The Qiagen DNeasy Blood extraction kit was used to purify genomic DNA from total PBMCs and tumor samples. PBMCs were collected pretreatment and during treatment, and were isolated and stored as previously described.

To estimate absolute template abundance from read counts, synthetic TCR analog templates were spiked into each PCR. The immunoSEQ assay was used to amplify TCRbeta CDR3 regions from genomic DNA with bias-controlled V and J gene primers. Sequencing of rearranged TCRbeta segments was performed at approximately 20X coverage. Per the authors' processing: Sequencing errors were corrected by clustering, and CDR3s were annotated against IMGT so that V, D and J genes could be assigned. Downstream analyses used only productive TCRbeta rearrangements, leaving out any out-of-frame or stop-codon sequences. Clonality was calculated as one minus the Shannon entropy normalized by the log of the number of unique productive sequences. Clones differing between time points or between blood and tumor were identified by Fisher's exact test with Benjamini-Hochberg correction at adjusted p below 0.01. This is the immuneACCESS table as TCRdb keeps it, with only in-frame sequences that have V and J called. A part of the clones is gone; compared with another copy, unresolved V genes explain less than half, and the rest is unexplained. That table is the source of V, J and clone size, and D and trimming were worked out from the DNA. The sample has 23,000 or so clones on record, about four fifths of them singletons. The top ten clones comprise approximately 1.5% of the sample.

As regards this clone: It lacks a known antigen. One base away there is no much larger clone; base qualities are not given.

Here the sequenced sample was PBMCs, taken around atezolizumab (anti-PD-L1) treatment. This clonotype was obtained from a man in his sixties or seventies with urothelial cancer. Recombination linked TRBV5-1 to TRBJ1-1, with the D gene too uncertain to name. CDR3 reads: CASSTAAGVDTEAFF. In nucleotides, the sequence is TGCGCCAGCAGCACCGCCGCGGGTGTGGACACTGAAGCTTTCTTT.